Each of the 2 T cell receptor beta chains below was sequenced from the same sample in a study of Ad26.COV2.S vaccination and SARS-CoV-2 variants. The repertoire was sequenced with immunoSEQ multiplex PCR; TCRdb's copy has only in-frame clones and lacks some. The data show about 350,000 clones, about 90% seen once. The sample in question was peripheral blood, obtained after recovery from COVID-19. Source of these receptors: a human donor who had recovered from COVID-19.

The CDR3 bases are TGTGCCAGCAGCCATCGGGGACTGAATAATTCACCCCTCCACTTT. Translating it yields CASSHRGLNNSPLHF. V usage is TRBV3-1 (or the pseudogene TRBV3-2) and J usage is TRBJ1-6, with a tentative D call TRBD1 (5 bases). V was shortened by 3 bases and J by 5 bases, with 11 bases between the two germline ends. From germline, CDR1 is LGHDT and CDR2 YNNKEL (reference sequence). The CDR3 length is 15 residues.

Only one count was recorded for this clone. The J gene is TRBJ1-1, the V gene TRBV29-1; the match to TRBD1 covers 10 bases. The CDR3 contains 13 residues. Trimming took 4 bases from V and 11 from J; bases not matched to a gene: 10. The germline V gene encodes CDR1 SQVTM and CDR2 ANQGSEA. The CDR3 sequence: CSVGGTGQGFAFF. In DNA, the CDR3 is TGCAGCGTTGGAGGGACGGGACAGGGGTTTGCTTTCTTT. Drawing the rest from reference TRBV29-1 and TRBJ1-1, the complete variable domain is SAVISQKPSRDICQRGTSLTIQCQVDSQVTMMFWYRQQPGQSLTLIATANQGSEATYESGFVIDKFPISRPNLTFSTLTVSNMSPEDSSIYLCSVGGTGQGFAFFGQGTRLTVV.